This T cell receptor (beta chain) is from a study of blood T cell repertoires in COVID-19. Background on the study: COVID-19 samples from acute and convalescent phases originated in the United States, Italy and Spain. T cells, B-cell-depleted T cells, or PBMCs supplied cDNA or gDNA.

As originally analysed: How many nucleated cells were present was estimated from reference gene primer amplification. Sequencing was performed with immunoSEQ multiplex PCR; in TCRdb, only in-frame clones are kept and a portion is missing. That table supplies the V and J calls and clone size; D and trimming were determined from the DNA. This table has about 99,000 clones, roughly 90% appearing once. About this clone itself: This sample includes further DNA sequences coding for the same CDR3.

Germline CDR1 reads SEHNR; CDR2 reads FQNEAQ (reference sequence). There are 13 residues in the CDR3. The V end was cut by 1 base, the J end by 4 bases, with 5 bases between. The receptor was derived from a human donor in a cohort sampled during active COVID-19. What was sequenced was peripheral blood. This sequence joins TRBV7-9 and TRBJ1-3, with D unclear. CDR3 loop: CASSLVSGNTIYF. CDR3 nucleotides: TGTGCCAGCAGCTTAGTTTCGGGAAACACCATATATTTT.